This T cell receptor beta chain is from a study of shared clonotypes between healthy human individuals. Regarding the study as a whole: Read depth was anticipated to influence clonotype sharing among donors. Only blood was sampled, and tissue TCR repertoires likely differ from blood ones.

Only in-frame clones appear in the TCRdb table, and some are missing; sequencing was by immunoSEQ multiplex PCR. The sample includes over 95,000 clones, around 68% seen only once; the top ten take 24%. This clone was seen a few times. Its antigen remains unidentified. This TCR was recovered from a woman between 25 and 40 years old in good health. Sequencing was carried out using memory CD8+ T cells sorted from blood. As to subset: CD45RO+ cells pooled with CCR7-negative TemRA cells.

DNA for the CDR3: TGTGCCAGCAGCCCGACCCGACTAGCGGGTAGCACAGATACGCAGTATTTT. Translating it yields CASSPTRLAGSTDTQYF. The rearrangement links TRBV7-9 to TRBJ2-3; TRBD2 aligns across 10 bases. V gave up 5 bases and J gave up 0 bases; unmatched junction bases: 8. The CDR3 has 17 amino acids. Germline V gene lookup returns CDR1 SEHNR and CDR2 FQNEAQ (reference sequence).